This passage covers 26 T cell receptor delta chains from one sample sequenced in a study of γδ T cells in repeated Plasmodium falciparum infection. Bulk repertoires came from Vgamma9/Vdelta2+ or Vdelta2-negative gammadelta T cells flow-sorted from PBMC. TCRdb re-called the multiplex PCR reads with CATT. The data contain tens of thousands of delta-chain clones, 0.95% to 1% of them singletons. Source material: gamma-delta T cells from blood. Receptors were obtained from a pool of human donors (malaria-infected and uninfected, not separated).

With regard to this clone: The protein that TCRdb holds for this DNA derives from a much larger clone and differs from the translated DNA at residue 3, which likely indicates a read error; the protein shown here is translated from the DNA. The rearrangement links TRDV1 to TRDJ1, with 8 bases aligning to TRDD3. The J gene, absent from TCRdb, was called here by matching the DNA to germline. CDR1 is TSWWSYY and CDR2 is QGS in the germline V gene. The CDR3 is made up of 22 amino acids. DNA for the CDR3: TGTGCTCATGGGGAACAGCCCTACGCTGGTGCTTTAGTAGTGGGGGATACCGATAAACTCATCTTT. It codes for CAHGEQPYAGALVVGDTDKLIF.

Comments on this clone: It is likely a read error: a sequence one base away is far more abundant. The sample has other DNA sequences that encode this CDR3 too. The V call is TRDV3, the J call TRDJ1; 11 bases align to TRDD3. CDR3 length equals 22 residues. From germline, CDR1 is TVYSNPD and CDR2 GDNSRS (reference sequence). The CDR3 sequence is CACKLPIPSYWGIRVDTDKLIF. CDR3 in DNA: TGTGCCTGCAAACTTCCTATCCCCTCGTACTGGGGGATAAGAGTGGACACCGATAAACTCATATTT.

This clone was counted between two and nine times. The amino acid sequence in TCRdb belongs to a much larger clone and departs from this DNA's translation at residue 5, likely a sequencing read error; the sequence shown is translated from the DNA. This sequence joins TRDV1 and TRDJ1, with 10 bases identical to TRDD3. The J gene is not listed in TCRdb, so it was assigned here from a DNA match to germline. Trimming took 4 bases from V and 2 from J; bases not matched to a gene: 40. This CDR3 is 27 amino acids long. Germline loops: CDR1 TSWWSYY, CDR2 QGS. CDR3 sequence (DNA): TGTGCTCTTGGGGGAAGTGAGGATCCTACGCCCTCTTCGGGGGATACGCGTATAGGATGGGATACCGATAAACTCATCTTT. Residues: CALGGSEDPTPSSGDTRIGWDTDKLIF.

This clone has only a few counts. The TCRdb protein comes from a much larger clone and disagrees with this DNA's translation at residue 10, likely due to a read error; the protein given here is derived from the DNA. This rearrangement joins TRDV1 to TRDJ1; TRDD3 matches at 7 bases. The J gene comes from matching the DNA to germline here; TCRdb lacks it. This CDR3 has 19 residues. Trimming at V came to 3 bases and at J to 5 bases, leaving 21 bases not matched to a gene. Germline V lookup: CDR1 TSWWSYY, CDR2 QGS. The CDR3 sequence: CALGDHLVSQGITKDKLIF. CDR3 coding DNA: TGTGCTCTTGGGGATCACTTAGTTAGCCAGGGGATAACCAAGGATAAACTCATCTTT.

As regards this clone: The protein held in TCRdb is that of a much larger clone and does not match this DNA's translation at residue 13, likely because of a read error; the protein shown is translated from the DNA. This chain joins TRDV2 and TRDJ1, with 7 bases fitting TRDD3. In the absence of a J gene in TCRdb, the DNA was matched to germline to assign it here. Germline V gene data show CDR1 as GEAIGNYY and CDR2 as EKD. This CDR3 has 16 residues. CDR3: CACDTRWGTYTDELIF. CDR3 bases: TGTGCCTGTGACACGCGGTGGGGGACCTACACCGATGAACTCATCTTT.

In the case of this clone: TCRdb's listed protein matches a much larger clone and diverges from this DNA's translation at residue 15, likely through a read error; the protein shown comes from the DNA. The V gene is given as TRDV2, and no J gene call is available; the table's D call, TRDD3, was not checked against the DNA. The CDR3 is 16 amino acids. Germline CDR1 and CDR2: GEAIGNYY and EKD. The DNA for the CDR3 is TGTGCCTGTGACACCGGACTACTGGGGGATACCGATAAACTCACCTTT. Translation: CACDTGLLGDTDKLTF.

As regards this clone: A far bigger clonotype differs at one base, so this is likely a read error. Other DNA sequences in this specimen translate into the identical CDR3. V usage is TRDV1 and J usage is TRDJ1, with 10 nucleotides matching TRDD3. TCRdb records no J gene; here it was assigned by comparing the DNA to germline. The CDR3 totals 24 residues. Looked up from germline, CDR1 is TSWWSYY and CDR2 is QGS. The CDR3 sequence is CALGESPTSSMYWGITPHTDKLIF. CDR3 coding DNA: TGTGCTCTGGGGGAATCCCCAACCTCCTCGATGTACTGGGGGATCACCCCTCACACCGATAAACTCATCTTT.

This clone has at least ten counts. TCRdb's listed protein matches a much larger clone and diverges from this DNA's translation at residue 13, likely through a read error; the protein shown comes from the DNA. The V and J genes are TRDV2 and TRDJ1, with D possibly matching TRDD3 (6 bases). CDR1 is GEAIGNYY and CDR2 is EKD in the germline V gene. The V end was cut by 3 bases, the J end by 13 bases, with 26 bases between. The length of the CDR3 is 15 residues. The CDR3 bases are TGTGCCTGTGACCCCGTAGGTGGGGATGGGGGCGAACCCATCTTT. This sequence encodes CACDPVGGDGGEPIF.

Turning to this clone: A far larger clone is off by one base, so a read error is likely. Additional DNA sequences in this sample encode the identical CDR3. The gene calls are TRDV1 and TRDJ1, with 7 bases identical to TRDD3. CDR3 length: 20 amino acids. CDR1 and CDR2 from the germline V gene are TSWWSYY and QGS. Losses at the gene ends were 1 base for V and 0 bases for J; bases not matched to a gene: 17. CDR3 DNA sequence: TGTGCTCTTGGGGAACCAAGGCGCTTTACCGGGGGATTCTACACCGATAAACTCATCTTT. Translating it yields CALGEPRRFTGGFYTDKLIF.

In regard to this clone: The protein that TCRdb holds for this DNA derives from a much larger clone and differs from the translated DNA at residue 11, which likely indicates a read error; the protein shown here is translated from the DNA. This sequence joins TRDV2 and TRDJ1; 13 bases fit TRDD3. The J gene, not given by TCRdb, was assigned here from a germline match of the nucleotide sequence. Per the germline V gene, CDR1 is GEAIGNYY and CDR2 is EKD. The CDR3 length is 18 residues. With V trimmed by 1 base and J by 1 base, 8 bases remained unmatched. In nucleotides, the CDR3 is TGTGCCTGTGACACAGTACTGGGGGATACGTTCGTCACCGATAAACTCATCTTT. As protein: CACDTVLGDTFVTDKLIF.

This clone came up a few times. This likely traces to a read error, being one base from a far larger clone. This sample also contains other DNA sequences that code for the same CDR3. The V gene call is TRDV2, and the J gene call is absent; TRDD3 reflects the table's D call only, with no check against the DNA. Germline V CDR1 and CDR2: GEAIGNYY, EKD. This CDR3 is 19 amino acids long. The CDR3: CACDTVGGYDNDYTDKLIF. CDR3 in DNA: TGTGCCTGTGACACGGTTGGTGGATACGACAACGACTACACCGATAAACTAATCTTT.

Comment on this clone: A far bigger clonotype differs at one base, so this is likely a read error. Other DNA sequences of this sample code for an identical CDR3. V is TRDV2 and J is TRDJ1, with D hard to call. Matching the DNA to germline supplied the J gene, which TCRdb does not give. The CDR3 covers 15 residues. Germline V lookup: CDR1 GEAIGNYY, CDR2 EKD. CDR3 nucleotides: TGTGCTTGTGACACCGTCGGAGCGCTCACCGATAAACTCATCTTT. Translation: CACDTVGALTDKLIF.

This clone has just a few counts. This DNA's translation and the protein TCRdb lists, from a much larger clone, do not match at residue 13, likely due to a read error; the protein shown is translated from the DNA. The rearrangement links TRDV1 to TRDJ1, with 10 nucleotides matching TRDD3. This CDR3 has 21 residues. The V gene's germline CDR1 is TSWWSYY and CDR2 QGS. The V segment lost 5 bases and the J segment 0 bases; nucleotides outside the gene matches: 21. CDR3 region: CALGLTRRNNWGMRYTDKLIF. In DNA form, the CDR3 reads TGTGCTCTTGGGCTTACTCGACGTAATAACTGGGGGATGCGGTACACCGATAAACTCATCTTT.

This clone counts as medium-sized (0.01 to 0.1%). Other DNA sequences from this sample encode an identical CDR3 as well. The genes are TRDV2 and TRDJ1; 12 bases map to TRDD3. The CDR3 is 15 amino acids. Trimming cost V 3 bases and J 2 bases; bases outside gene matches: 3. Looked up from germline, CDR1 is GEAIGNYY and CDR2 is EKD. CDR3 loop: CACDPLGDTTDKLIF. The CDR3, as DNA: TGTGCCTGTGACCCTCTGGGGGATACGACCGATAAACTCATCTTT.

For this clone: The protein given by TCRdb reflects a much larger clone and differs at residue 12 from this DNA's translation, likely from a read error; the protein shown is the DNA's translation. The chain's CDR3 is CALGENVSGGYTPQDADKLIF. The CDR3 bases are TGTGCTCTTGGGGAAAACGTTAGTGGGGGATACACACCACAAGACGCCGATAAACTCATCTTT. This chain uses TRDV1 with TRDJ1, with 10 nucleotides matching TRDD3. The germline V gene has CDR1 TSWWSYY and CDR2 QGS. The CDR3 is made up of 21 amino acids. After removal of 2 bases from V and 3 bases from J, the junction contained 21 bases not matched to a gene.

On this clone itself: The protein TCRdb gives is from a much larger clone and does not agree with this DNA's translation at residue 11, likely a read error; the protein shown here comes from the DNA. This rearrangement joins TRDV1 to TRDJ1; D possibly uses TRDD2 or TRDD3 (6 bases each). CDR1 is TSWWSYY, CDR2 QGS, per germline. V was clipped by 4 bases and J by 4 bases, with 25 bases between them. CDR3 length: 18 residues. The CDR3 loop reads CALGVPLPPFYGGDKLIF. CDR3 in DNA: TGTGCTCTTGGGGTCCCACTTCCTCCGTTCTATGGGGGCGATAAACTCATCTTT.

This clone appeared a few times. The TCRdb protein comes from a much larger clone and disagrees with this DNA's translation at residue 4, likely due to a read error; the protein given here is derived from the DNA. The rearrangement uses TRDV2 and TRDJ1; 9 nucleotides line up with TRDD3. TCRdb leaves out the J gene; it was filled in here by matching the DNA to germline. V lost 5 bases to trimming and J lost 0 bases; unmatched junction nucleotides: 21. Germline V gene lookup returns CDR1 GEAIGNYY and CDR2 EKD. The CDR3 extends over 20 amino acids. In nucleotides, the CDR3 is TGTGCCTGTGCTTTCCGTACTGGGGGACCGTACCTCCTGTACACCGATAAACTCATCTTT. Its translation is CACAFRTGGPYLLYTDKLIF.

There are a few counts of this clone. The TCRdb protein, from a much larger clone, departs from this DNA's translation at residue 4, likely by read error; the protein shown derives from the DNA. For the CDR3, the DNA is TGTGCCTGTTGCGATGCGGTGAGGGGTTACACCGATAAACTCATCTTT. Protein product: CACCDAVRGYTDKLIF. The chain is built from TRDV2 and TRDJ1; D ambiguous. The J gene, missing from TCRdb, was assigned here through DNA to germline matching. Per the germline V gene, CDR1 is GEAIGNYY and CDR2 is EKD. V was cut by 6 bases and J by 0 bases, with 19 bases left in between. The CDR3 length is 16 residues.

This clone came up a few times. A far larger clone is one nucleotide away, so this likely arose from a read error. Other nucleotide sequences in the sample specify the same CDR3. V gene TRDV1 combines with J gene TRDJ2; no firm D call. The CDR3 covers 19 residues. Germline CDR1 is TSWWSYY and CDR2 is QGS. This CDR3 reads CALGGLRASTLTLTAQLFF. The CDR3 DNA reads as TGTGCTCTTGGGGGGCTACGAGCCAGCACCCTAACCCTGACAGCGCAACTCTTCTTT.

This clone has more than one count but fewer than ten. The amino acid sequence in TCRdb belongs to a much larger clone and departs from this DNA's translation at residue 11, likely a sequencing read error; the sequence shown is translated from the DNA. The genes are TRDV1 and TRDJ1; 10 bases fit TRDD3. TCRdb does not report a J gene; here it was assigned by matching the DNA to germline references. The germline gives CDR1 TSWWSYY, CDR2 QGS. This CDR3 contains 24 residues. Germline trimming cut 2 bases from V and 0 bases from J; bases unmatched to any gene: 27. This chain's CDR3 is CALGEGLPRLTYWGIPLNTDKLIF. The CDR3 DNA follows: TGTGCTCTTGGGGAAGGGCTTCCTAGGTTGACTTACTGGGGGATCCCCCTTAACACCGATAAACTCATCTTT.

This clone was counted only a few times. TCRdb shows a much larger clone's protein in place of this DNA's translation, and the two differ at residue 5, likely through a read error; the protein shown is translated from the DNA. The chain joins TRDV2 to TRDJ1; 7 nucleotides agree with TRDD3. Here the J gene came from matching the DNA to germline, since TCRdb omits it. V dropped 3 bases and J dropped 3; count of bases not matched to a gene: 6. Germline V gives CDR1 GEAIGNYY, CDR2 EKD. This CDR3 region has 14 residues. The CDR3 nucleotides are TGTGCCTGTGACCGTGGGGGACTCTCCGATAAACTCATCTTT. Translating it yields CACDRGGLSDKLIF.

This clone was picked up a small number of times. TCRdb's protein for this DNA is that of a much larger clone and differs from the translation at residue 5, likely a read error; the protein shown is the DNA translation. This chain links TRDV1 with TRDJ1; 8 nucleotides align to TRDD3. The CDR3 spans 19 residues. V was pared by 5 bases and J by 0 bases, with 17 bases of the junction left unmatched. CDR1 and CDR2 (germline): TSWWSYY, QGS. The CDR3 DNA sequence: TGTGCTCTTGGGAACCTCTACCACTACCGTGGGGGATACACCGATAAACTCATCTTT. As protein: CALGNLYHYRGGYTDKLIF.

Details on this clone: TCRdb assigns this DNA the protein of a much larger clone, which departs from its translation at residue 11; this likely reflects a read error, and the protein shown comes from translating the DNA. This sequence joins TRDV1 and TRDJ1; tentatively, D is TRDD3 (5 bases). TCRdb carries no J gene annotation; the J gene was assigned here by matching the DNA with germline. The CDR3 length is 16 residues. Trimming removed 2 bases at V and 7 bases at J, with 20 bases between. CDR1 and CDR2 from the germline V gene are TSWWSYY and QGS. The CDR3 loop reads CALGEFCTGPCVKLIF. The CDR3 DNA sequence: TGTGCTCTTGGGGAATTCTGTACTGGTCCATGTGTTAAACTCATCTTT.

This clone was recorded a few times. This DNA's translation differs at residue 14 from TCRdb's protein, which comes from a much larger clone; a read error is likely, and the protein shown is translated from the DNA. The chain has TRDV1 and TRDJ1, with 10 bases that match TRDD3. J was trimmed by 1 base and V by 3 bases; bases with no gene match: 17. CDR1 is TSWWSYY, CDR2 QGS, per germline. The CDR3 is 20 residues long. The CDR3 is CALGDQFPAWGIHCTDKLIF. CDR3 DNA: TGTGCTCTTGGGGACCAGTTTCCTGCGTGGGGGATACATTGCACCGATAAACTCATCTTT.

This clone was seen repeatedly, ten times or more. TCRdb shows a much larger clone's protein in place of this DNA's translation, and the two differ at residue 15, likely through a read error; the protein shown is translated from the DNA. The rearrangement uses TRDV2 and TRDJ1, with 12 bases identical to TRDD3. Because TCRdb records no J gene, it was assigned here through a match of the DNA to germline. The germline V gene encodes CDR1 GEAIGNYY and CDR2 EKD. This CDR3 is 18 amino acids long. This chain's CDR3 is CACDPLLGDTGYTDELIF. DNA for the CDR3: TGTGCCTGTGACCCCCTACTGGGGGATACAGGGTACACCGATGAACTCATCTTT.

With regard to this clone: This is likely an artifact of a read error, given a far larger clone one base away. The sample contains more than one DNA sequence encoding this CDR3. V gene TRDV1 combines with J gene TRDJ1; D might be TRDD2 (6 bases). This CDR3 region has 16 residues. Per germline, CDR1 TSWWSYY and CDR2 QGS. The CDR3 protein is CALGETLPSRNDKLIF. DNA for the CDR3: TGTGCTCTTGGGGAAACCCTTCCCTCACGGAACGATAAGCTCATCTTT.